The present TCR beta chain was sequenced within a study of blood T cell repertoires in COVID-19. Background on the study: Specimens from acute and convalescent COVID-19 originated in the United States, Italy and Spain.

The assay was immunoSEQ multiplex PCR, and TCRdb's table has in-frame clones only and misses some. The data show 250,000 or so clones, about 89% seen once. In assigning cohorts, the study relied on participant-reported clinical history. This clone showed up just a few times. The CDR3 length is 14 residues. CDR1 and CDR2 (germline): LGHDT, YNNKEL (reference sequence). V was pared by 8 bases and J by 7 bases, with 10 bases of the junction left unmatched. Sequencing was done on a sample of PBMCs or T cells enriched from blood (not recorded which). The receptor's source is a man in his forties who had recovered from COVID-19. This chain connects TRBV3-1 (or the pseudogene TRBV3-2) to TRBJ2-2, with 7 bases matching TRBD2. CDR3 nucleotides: TGTGCCAGCCGCTTCGCGGGGGATCACGGGGAGCTGTTTTTT. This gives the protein CASRFAGDHGELFF.